This T cell receptor (beta chain) is drawn from a study of blood T cell repertoires in COVID-19. As for the study in general: Samples of COVID-19 (acute and convalescent) were obtained from the United States, Italy and Spain. The cDNA or gDNA used as material had been derived from T cells, B-cell-depleted T cells, or PBMCs.

Libraries were prepared by immunoSEQ multiplex PCR; TCRdb keeps only in-frame clonotypes and omits some of them. In the table there are some 90,000 clones, 89% of which are singletons. The germline gives CDR1 SGHDT, CDR2 YYEEEE. The trim removed 2 bases at V and 7 bases at J, leaving 9 bases unmatched. This CDR3 region has 15 residues. Sequencing was performed on peripheral blood. The sequence was obtained from a man in his forties or fifties with acute or convalescent COVID-19. The chain couples TRBV5-6 to TRBJ1-5; 7 nucleotides agree with TRBD1. The CDR3: CASSFRQGLSQPQHF. The CDR3 region has the DNA TGTGCCAGCAGCTTCCGACAGGGCCTGAGCCAGCCCCAGCATTTT.